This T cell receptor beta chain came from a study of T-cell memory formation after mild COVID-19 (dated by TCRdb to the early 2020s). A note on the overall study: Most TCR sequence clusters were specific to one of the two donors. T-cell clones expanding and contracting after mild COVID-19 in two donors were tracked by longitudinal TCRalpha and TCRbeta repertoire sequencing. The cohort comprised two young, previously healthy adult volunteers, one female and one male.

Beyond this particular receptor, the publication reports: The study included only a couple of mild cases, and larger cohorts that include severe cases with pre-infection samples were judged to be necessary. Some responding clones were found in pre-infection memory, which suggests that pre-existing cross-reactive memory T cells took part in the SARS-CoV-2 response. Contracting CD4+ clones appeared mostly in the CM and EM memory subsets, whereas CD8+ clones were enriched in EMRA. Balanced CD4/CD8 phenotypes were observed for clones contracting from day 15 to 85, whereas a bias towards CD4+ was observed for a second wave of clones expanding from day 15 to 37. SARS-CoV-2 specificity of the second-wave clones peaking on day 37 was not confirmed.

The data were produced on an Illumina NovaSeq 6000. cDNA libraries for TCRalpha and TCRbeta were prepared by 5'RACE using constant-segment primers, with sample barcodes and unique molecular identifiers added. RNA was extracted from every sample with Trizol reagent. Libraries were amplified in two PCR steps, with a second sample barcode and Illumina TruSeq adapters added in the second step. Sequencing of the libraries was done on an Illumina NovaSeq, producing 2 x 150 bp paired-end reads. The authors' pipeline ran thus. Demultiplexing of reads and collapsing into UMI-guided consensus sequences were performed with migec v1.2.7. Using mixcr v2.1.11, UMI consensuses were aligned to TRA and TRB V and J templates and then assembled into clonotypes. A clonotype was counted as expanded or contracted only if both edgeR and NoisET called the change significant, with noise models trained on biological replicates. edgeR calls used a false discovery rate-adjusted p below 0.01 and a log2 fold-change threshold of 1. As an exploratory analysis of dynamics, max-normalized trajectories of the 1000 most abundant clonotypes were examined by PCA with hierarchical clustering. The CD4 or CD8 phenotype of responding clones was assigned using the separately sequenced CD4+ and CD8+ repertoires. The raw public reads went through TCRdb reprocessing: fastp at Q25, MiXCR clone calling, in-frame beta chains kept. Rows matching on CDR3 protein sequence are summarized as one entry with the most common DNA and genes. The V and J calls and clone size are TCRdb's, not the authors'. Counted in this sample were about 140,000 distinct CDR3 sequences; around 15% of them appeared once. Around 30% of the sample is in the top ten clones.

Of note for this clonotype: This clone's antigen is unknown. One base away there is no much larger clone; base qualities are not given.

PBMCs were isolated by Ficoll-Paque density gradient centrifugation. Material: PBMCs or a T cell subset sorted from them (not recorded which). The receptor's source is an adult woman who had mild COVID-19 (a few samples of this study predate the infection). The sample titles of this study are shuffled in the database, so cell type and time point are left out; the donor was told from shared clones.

The sequenced DNA: TGTGCCAGCAGCCAAGATGCGTCCTCTGGAAACACCATATATTTT. Translated, it reads CASSQDASSGNTIYF. The chain was built from TRBV3-1 and TRBJ1-3; no D gene is confidently identified. CDR1 and CDR2, per the germline V gene (reference sequence), are LGHDT and YNNKEL. The junction carries 6 bases between V and J, which are trimmed by 0 bases and 0 bases respectively. The CDR3 starts with the cysteine, ends with the phenylalanine, and has 15 residues. Only the CDR3 DNA is retained, 45 bases long and in frame from the first base.